This TCR beta chain comes out of a study of cytomegalovirus exposure and HLA in healthy donors. Primers for the PCR totalled 60 Vbeta and 13 Jbeta. The repertoire was sequenced with immunoSEQ multiplex PCR; TCRdb's copy has only in-frame clones and lacks some. The table includes around 150,000 clones, more than 80% detected once. Worth noting for this clone: Its antigen is unidentified.

Regarding the study as a whole: V- and J-gene trimming of TCR beta was linked (in a later analysis) to a missense DCLRE1C variant. The study reported that TCR beta sequences accurately predicted HLA-A and HLA-B alleles in most subjects.

The CDR3 runs 16 residues. The germline V gene encodes CDR1 MNHNS and CDR2 SASEGT. V lost 4 bases, J lost 5 bases, and 21 bases lay in between. The material sequenced was PBMCs. V and J are TRBV6-1 and TRBJ2-7; D may be TRBD1 (6 bases). The source of this sequence is a woman in her late teens or twenties in good health and CMV-seronegative. CDR3 coding DNA: TGTGCCAGCAGTGCCCCCGGGACACGCCTTGGGAACGAGCAGTACTTC. Residues: CASSAPGTRLGNEQYF.